This is a list of T cell receptor beta chains from one sample in a study of cytomegalovirus exposure and HLA in healthy donors. TCRdb's table, derived via immunoSEQ multiplex PCR, lists solely in-frame clones and lacks some. In the table there are 120,000 or so clones, approximately 90% of which are singletons. The specimen was PBMCs. These TCRs come from a man aged 18-30 years in good health and CMV-seropositive. Each CDR3 is given with its conserved first and last residue. The D gene is left open where the match is weak. Expanded clones are given a class, and other clones once, few, many or no size at all.

TRBV27	TRBJ2-3	.	TRBD2	TGTGCCAGCAGTCCCATAGCGGGGGAAGAGGAAGATACGCAGTATTTT	CASSPIAGEEEDTQYF
TRBV11-2	TRBJ2-1	.	TRBD2	TGTGCCAGCAGCTTAACCGGCGGGGGGACCTACAATGAGCAGTTCTTC	CASSLTGGGTYNEQFF
TRBV27	TRBJ2-3	.	TRBD2	TGTGCCAGCTGTCGGGGGGGGTCAGCAGATACGCAGTATTTT	CASCRGGSADTQYF
TRBV14	TRBJ1-2	.	TRBD1	TGTGCCAGCAGCCCGGACAGGGGGAATCTCAACTATGGCTACACCTTC	CASSPDRGNLNYGYTF
TRBV19	TRBJ1-2	.	TRBD1	TGTGCCAGTACTGGACAGGGGTACTATGGCTACACCTTC	CASTGQGYYGYTF
TRBV5-1	TRBJ2-7	.	.	TGCGCCAGCAGTCCTATAGGCAGGAACACCAGATTGTACGAGCAGTACTTC	CASSPIGRNTRLYEQYF
TRBV27	TRBJ2-6	.	.	TGTGCCAGCGGCAGGGGTTTAGGGGTTTCTGGGGCCAACGTCCTGACTTTC	CASGRGLGVSGANVLTF
TRBV7-7	TRBJ2-1	once	TRBD2	TGTGCTAGGGGACTAGCGGACTATTTTTCCTACAATGAGCAGTTCTTC	CARGLADYFSYNEQFF
TRBV2	TRBJ2-3	.	.	TGTGCCAGCAGTGAACCCGGGTTAACAGATACGCAGTATTTT	CASSEPGLTDTQYF
TRBV29-1	TRBJ2-7	.	.	TGCAGCGGGACAGACGACCGCTCCTACGAGCAGTACTTC	CSGTDDRSYEQYF
TRBV6-1	TRBJ1-1	few	TRBD1	TGTGCCAGCAGTGTCCAACAGGGGAGTGGAACTGAAGCTTTCTTT	CASSVQQGSGTEAFF
TRBV5-1	TRBJ2-1	.	TRBD1	TGCGCCAGCAGCCCATCCGGGACAGGGTACAATGAGCAGTTCTTC	CASSPSGTGYNEQFF
TRBV4-3	TRBJ2-1	.	TRBD2	TGCGCCAGCAGCCAAGATTGGACTAGCGGGGGCTACAATGAGCAGTTCTTC	CASSQDWTSGGYNEQFF
TRBV5-1	TRBJ2-5	.	TRBD2	TGCGCCAGCAGAATAGGGACTAGGGAAACCCAGTACTTC	CASRIGTRETQYF
TRBV15	TRBJ1-5	.	TRBD1	TGTGCCACCAGCAGGGAACAGGGGCCCCAGCCCCAGCATTTT	CATSREQGPQPQHF
TRBV6-1	TRBJ1-5	.	.	TGTGCCAGCAGTGAAGCTGGCCCCGGGGGTTATCAGCCCCAGCATTTT	CASSEAGPGGYQPQHF
TRBV18	TRBJ1-1	.	TRBD1	TGTGCCAGCTCACCACTTACCGGGACAGGGGGAAAAGGCACTGAAGCTTTCTTT	CASSPLTGTGGKGTEAFF
TRBV2	TRBJ1-6	.	TRBD1	TGTGCCAGCAGTGACCAACAGGGGGGAACATCACCCCTCCACTTT	CASSDQQGGTSPLHF
TRBV2	TRBJ2-3	.	TRBD2	TGTGCCAGCGACGCGCGGGGGGGCCTGGGAGATACGCAGTATTTT	CASDARGGLGDTQYF
TRBV2	TRBJ2-2	.	.	TGTGCCAGCAGGGAAGACAGTTGGACCGGGGAGCTGTTTTTT	CASREDSWTGELFF
TRBV19	TRBJ2-7	.	.	TGTGCCAGTAGTATAGGCGATTCAGGGTACGAGCAGTACTTC	CASSIGDSGYEQYF
TRBV27	TRBJ1-2	.	.	TGTGCCAGCAGCCGGACAGCTGTTATGGGCTACACCTTC	CASSRTAVMGYTF
TRBV19	TRBJ1-1	.	.	TGTGCCAGTAGTACAGGGAGCGGGGCCACTGAAGCTTTCTTT	CASSTGSGATEAFF
TRBV9	TRBJ1-1	.	TRBD1	TGTGCCAGCAGCGCTCAGGGGACAGTGAACACTGAAGCTTTCTTT	CASSAQGTVNTEAFF
TRBV4-3	TRBJ1-2	.	TRBD1	TGCGCCAGCAGCCTCCGCAGGGGGCGCGGGCGCTACACCTTC	CASSLRRGRGRYTF
TRBV6-5	TRBJ1-1	.	TRBD1	TGTGCCAGCAGAACCGGACAGGTCACTGAAGCTTTCTTT	CASRTGQVTEAFF
TRBV5-1	TRBJ2-1	.	.	TGCGCCAGCAGCTTGGAAGTAGCGCGCTCCTACAATGAGCAGTTCTTC	CASSLEVARSYNEQFF
TRBV13	TRBJ2-7	.	.	TGTGCCAGCAGCTTAGGTGGTGGAGCAGCCTACGAGCAGTACTTC	CASSLGGGAAYEQYF
TRBV29-1	TRBJ1-2	.	.	TGCAGCGTTACCCTACGATCTGGCTACACCTTC	CSVTLRSGYTF
TRBV6-6	TRBJ1-2	few	.	TGTGCCAGCAGGGCCCGGGACTTAACTAACTATGGCTACACCTTC	CASRARDLTNYGYTF
TRBV4-2	TRBJ1-4	.	TRBD1	TGTGCCAGCAGCCAAGCAAGCGGGACAGGGGATGAAAAACTGTTTTTT	CASSQASGTGDEKLFF
TRBV27	TRBJ1-4	once	.	TGTGCCAGCAGTCTTCGACAGGCTGGAAATGAAAAACTGTTTTTT	CASSLRQAGNEKLFF
TRBV6-5	TRBJ1-1	.	TRBD1	TGTGCCAGCAGAGGTAATCCCGGGACAGCTAATGAAGCTTTCTTT	CASRGNPGTANEAFF
TRBV18	TRBJ2-1	.	TRBD2	TGTGCCAGCTCACCACCGTCGGGGGGTTCTTACAATGAGCAGTTCTTC	CASSPPSGGSYNEQFF
TRBV7-2	TRBJ2-7	once	TRBD2	TGTGCCAGCAGCTCTCGGACTAGCGGGGGCCGGGAGCAGTACTTC	CASSSRTSGGREQYF
TRBV5-1	TRBJ2-5	.	.	TGCGCCAGCAGCGCCACCCAGTACCAAGAGACCCAGTACTTC	CASSATQYQETQYF
TRBV7-2	TRBJ2-7	.	.	TGTGCCAGCAGCTTAGCCCTCGACTGGTCTAGGAACGAGCAGTACTTC	CASSLALDWSRNEQYF
TRBV9	TRBJ2-5	.	TRBD1	TGTGCCAGCAGCGTCTCCGGGACAGGGGGGGAGACCCAGTACTTC	CASSVSGTGGETQYF
TRBV6-4	TRBJ2-3	.	TRBD2	TGTGCCAGCAGCCAGACTAGCGGGGCAGCAGATACGCAGTATTTT	CASSQTSGAADTQYF
TRBV5-4	TRBJ2-2	.	.	TGTGCCAGCAGCCCGGACAAATTTCACACCGGGGAGCTGTTTTTT	CASSPDKFHTGELFF
TRBV6-1	TRBJ2-7	.	TRBD1	TGTGCCACTACGCACAGGGGCTTCCCCTCCGAGCAGTACTTC	CATTHRGFPSEQYF
TRBV7-6	TRBJ2-1	.	.	TGTGCCAGCAGTTCCGCCCCATCCCAGGGGTACAATGAGCAGTTCTTC	CASSSAPSQGYNEQFF
TRBV7-6	TRBJ2-4	.	.	TGTGCCAGCAGCTTAGGGCCGGGGAACAAAAACATTCAGTACTTC	CASSLGPGNKNIQYF
TRBV27	TRBJ1-1	.	TRBD1	TGTGCCAGCAGCAAACAAAACCTACAGGGGCGGATGAACACTGAAGCTTTCTTT	CASSKQNLQGRMNTEAFF
TRBV6-1	TRBJ2-1	.	TRBD2	TGTGCCAGCAGTGATCCAGCGGGGGGTTCCTACAATGAGCAGTTCTTC	CASSDPAGGSYNEQFF
TRBV4-3	TRBJ2-2	.	.	TGCGCCAGCAGCCAAGAAGTGGGGAGCACCGGGGAGCTGTTTTTT	CASSQEVGSTGELFF
TRBV27	TRBJ1-1	.	.	TGTGCCAGCAGTTTACTAGGGAGGAACACTGAAGCTTTCTTT	CASSLLGRNTEAFF
TRBV28	TRBJ2-7	.	.	TGTGCCAGCAGTTCCGGAGGGGGGACAGACTCCTACGAGCAGTACTTC	CASSSGGGTDSYEQYF
TRBV6-6	TRBJ2-1	.	TRBD2	TGTGCCAGCGAGCGTGGGCGACTAGCGTACAATGAGCAGTTCTTC	CASERGRLAYNEQFF
TRBV5-8	TRBJ2-3	.	TRBD1	TGTGCCAGCAGCTTAGGGGCTGACAGGGGCTTGGATACGCAGTATTTT	CASSLGADRGLDTQYF
TRBV5-4	TRBJ1-6	.	TRBD1	TGTGCCAGCAGCCACGGTCAGGGGGATAATTCACCCCTCCACTTT	CASSHGQGDNSPLHF
TRBV6-5	TRBJ1-5	.	TRBD1	TGTGCCAGCAGTAGACAGGGGGGGCAGCCCCAGCATTTT	CASSRQGGQPQHF